These 8 T cell receptor beta chains came from one sample sequenced in a study of T cell repertoires in cytomegalovirus infection. TCRdb reprocessed the reads with MiXCR, giving one entry per CDR3 protein. The sample contains 830,000 or so distinct CDR3 sequences, about 31% of which appear only once. Antigens for these TCRs are unknown. Sample: cultured CD8+ T cells from PBMCs, taken from culture after CMV antigen stimulation. These receptors were collected from a human donor in good health (CMV status not recorded). Some clones in this sample may be carry-over from other donors' samples.

The chain couples TRBV12-3 or TRBV12-4 to TRBJ1-1; D gene ambiguous. Trimming cost V 7 bases and J 5 bases, with 17 bases left between them. The CDR3 has 14 amino acids. CDR3 sequence: CASTQVIGRTEAFF. In DNA form, the CDR3 reads TGTGCCAGCACCCAGGTCATAGGGAGAACTGAAGCTTTCTTT.

This rearrangement joins TRBV27 to TRBJ1-1; 8 nucleotides align to TRBD1. CDR1 MNHEY and CDR2 SMNVEV come from the germline V gene (reference sequence). The V and J ends lost 8 bases and 9 bases, in that order; junction bases with no gene match: 11. The CDR3 is made up of 13 amino acids. This chain's CDR3 is CASFGQGSPKAFF. Written as DNA, the CDR3 is TGTGCCAGCTTTGGACAGGGAAGCCCTAAAGCTTTCTTT.

This clonotype was observed many times. The V and J genes are TRBV6-4 and TRBJ2-3, with TRBD2 matching 14 bases. Trimming cost V 0 bases and J 4 bases; bases outside gene matches: 0. The CDR3 sequence is 16 residues long. Per the germline V gene, CDR1 is MRHNA and CDR2 is SNTAGT. CDR3 bases: TGTGCCAGCAGTGACTCGACTAGCGGGGGGGCAGATACGCAGTATTTT. It codes for CASSDSTSGGADTQYF.

This chain joins TRBV6-1 and TRBJ1-5; D is undetermined. V lost 8 bases and J lost 7, with 12 bases in between. CDR3 length: 12 residues. CDR1 MNHNS and CDR2 SASEGT come from the germline V gene. This CDR3 is CASSPIGQPQHF. Here the CDR3 DNA reads TGTGCCAGCTCACCAATCGGGCAGCCCCAGCATTTT.

The V and J genes are TRBV2 and TRBJ1-2, with 10 bases matching TRBD1. Germline V gives CDR1 SNHLY, CDR2 FYNNEI. With 7 bases clipped from V and 4 bases from J, the junction kept 12 bases outside the gene matches. CDR3 length: 16 residues. The CDR3, as DNA: TGTGCCAGCATCCCGGGACAGGGGAACCCCTCCTATGGCTACACCTTC. Amino acid sequence: CASIPGQGNPSYGYTF.

The chain uses TRBV20-1 and TRBJ2-1, with no clear D. Trimming cost V 0 bases and J 0 bases, with 9 bases left between them. The CDR3 extends over 15 amino acids. CDR1 and CDR2 (germline): DFQATT, SNEGSKA (reference sequence). CDR3 residues: CSARDNVFSYNEQFF. Written as DNA, the CDR3 is TGCAGTGCTAGAGATAACGTCTTCTCCTACAATGAGCAGTTCTTC.

This clonotype showed up just a few times. V and J are TRBV12-3 or TRBV12-4 and TRBJ1-2; D unresolved. CDR3 size: 16 residues. The V gene lost 10 bases and the J gene lost 0 bases, with 21 bases spanning the gap. Here the CDR3 reads CANALDGWNPNYGYTF. CDR3 in DNA: TGTGCCAACGCCTTGGATGGGTGGAATCCTAACTATGGCTACACCTTC.

There are a few counts of this clonotype. This rearrangement joins TRBV4-1 to TRBJ2-1, with a possible D match to TRBD1 (6 bases). CDR1 MGHRA and CDR2 YSYEKL come from the germline V gene. This CDR3 comprises 16 residues. V was shortened by 0 bases and J by 2 bases, with 11 bases between the two germline ends. CDR3 residues: CASSQDIQGPYNEQFF. The CDR3 DNA sequence: TGCGCCAGCAGCCAAGATATACAGGGACCCTACAATGAGCAGTTCTTC.